This T cell receptor beta chain was retrieved from a study of response to subunit inactivated influenza vaccine. Study-level findings and limits: Authors suggested seasonal influenza vaccinations each recruit few new T cells.

The CDR3 runs to 15 residues. With 10 bases clipped from V and 5 bases from J, the junction kept 13 bases outside the gene matches. CDR1 MNHEY and CDR2 SVGEGT come from the germline V gene. TCRdb used MiXCR to reprocess the RT-PCR reads, holding one entry per CDR3 protein. Of under 850,000 distinct CDR3 sequences in the sample, about a fifth were seen once. In this sample, this clonotype turned up a few times. Its specificity is unknown. The TCR comes from a man aged 50-60 years who received an inactivated influenza vaccine. The rearrangement links TRBV6-2 or TRBV6-3 to TRBJ2-2; TRBD1 matches 7 bases. Sample: PBMCs from blood, taken around 5 days after vaccination. The CDR3, as DNA: TGTGCCACCCGACAGACAGGGCGTGGGACCGGGGAGCTGTTTTTT. Translated: CATRQTGRGTGELFF.